The present T cell receptor (beta chain) was sequenced within a study of blood T cells in healthy people across ages. Together with a sample-barcoded 5' primer, a J-beta primer mix was included in a second PCR lasting about 7 to 12 cycles. Every cDNA was tagged by a template-switch adaptor with 12 random nucleotides. TCRdb independently ran MiXCR on the 5' RACE reads; one entry per CDR3 protein. The sample has 1.5 million or so distinct CDR3 sequences; roughly 43% are singletons. General study points: Calculation of diversity from one million T cells yielded estimates considered to be underestimates. Since the PBMCs were unsorted, naive and antigen-experienced cells could not be conclusively compared.

With respect to this clonotype: What it binds is not known.

Between the trimmed V and J ends, which lost 0 bases and 2 bases, there was a span of 11 bases. CDR3 length: 16 residues. CDR1 is LNHNV and CDR2 is YYDKDF in the germline V gene (reference sequence). Every donor gave 9.5 to 10 milliliters of peripheral blood. The receptor was derived from a woman aged 18 to 35 in good health. The sequencing sample was made of blood. This chain uses TRBV15 with TRBJ1-5; D call uncertain. This chain's CDR3 is CATSRDRLGGNQPQHF. CDR3 sequence (DNA): TGTGCCACCAGCAGAGATAGGTTGGGAGGCAATCAGCCCCAGCATTTT. The full variable domain, rest sourced from reference TRBV15 and TRBJ1-5, is DAMVIQNPRYQVTQFGKPVTLSCSQTLNHNVMYWYQQKSSQAPKLLFHYYDKDFNNEADTPDNFQSRRPNTSFCFLDIRSPGLGDTAMYLCATSRDRLGGNQPQHFGDGTRLSIL.